The next 12 T cell receptor beta chains were all read from a single sample in a study of cytomegalovirus exposure and HLA in healthy donors. Both 60 Vbeta primers and 13 Jbeta primers went into the PCR. The protocol was immunoSEQ multiplex PCR, while the TCRdb copy is restricted to in-frame clones and leaves out a portion. The sample lists roughly 130,000 clones, approximately 80% seen once, with just over 2.5% in the top ten. Input material: PBMCs. The receptor source for this set is a man aged 30-40 years in good health and CMV-seronegative.

The rearrangement uses TRBV5-4 and TRBJ2-5; D possibly corresponds to TRBD2 (6 bases). The germline V gene has CDR1 SGHNT and CDR2 YYREEE (reference sequence). The germline V and J ends were trimmed by 1 base and 5 bases, with 6 bases remaining between them. The CDR3 totals 12 residues. The CDR3 sequence: CASSLLAETQYF. For the CDR3, the DNA is TGTGCCAGCAGCTTGCTAGCGGAGACCCAGTACTTC.

CDR3: CAISDDREETQYF. CDR3 coding DNA: TGTGCCATCAGTGACGACAGGGAGGAGACCCAGTACTTC. This rearrangement joins TRBV10-3 to TRBJ2-5; 7 positions agree with TRBD1. The trim removed 3 bases at V and 5 bases at J, leaving 3 bases unmatched. Germline V CDR1 and CDR2: ENHRY, SYGVKD. The CDR3 runs 13 residues.

This clone appeared a few times. The J gene is TRBJ1-2, the V gene TRBV4-3; D not certain. Trimming removed 0 bases from V and 0 bases from J, with 5 bases in between. CDR1 is LGHNA, CDR2 YSLEER, per germline. There are 14 residues in the CDR3. The CDR3 bases are TGCGCCAGCAGCCAAGAAACAGCTAACTATGGCTACACCTTC. This gives the protein CASSQETANYGYTF.

This chain uses TRBV7-8 with TRBJ2-1, with 9 bases fitting TRBD2. Unmatched junction bases numbered 17, after V lost 0 bases and J lost 5 bases. Germline V CDR1 and CDR2: SGHVS, FQNEAQ. The CDR3 runs 20 residues. CDR3 DNA: TGTGCCAGCAGCTTAGCGGTCGGGGGGCTTAGCGGGAGAGTCAACAATGAGCAGTTCTTC. This gives the protein CASSLAVGGLSGRVNNEQFF.

The count of this clone is one. CDR3 loop: CASRIDRHQSLNTEAFF. CDR3 nucleotides: TGCGCCAGCAGGATTGACAGGCACCAAAGCTTGAACACTGAAGCTTTCTTT. The J gene is TRBJ1-1, the V gene TRBV5-1, with D perhaps matching TRBD1 (6 bases). This CDR3 is built from 17 residues. The germline V gene encodes CDR1 SGHRS and CDR2 YFSETQ. Trimming left V 5 bases short and J 0 bases short, with 20 bases between.

This chain links TRBV19 with TRBJ1-5, with unresolved D. CDR3 size: 15 residues. The V end lost 1 base, the J end lost 1 base, and 8 bases lay between the germline ends. From germline, CDR1 is LNHDA and CDR2 SQIVND (reference sequence). The CDR3 bases are TGTGCCAGTAGTATAGGCTCGAGAAGCAATCAGCCCCAGCATTTT. It encodes CASSIGSRSNQPQHF.

The count of this clone is one. The rearrangement joins TRBV9 to TRBJ2-7; TRBD1 matches at 12 bases. In germline, CDR1 is SGDLS, CDR2 YYNGEE. CDR3 length equals 16 residues. The J segment lost 5 bases and the V segment lost 4 bases, leaving 10 bases of the junction unmatched. CDR3 amino acids: CASSTFGTGGFDEQYF. In DNA, the CDR3 is TGTGCCAGCAGCACGTTTGGGACAGGGGGCTTTGACGAGCAGTACTTC.

The chain recombines TRBV7-9 with TRBJ2-2; no clear D gene. From germline, CDR1 is SEHNR and CDR2 FQNEAQ (reference sequence). Trimming took 11 bases from V and 1 from J, leaving 8 bases between them. This CDR3 region has 12 residues. Written as DNA, the CDR3 is TGTGCCCCCAGGCAGAACACCGGGGAGCTGTTTTTT. It specifies CAPRQNTGELFF.

The chain is built from TRBV28 and TRBJ2-7, with 10 bases matching TRBD2. The junction had 15 bases not matched to a gene; V was cut back by 5 bases and J by 2 bases. This CDR3 region has 18 residues. The germline V gene encodes CDR1 MDHEN and CDR2 SYDVKM. The CDR3 loop reads CASSPGLAENTTTYEQYF. The CDR3 coding sequence is TGTGCCAGCAGTCCCGGACTAGCGGAAAACACCACTACCTACGAGCAGTACTTC. Full variable domain (missing parts from reference TRBV28 and TRBJ2-7): DVKVTQSSRYLVKRTGEKVFLECVQDMDHENMFWYRQDPGLGLRLIYFSYDVKMKEKGDIPEGYSVSREKKERFSLILESASTNQTSMYLCASSPGLAENTTTYEQYFGPGTRLTVT.

This clone occurred a few times. The genes are TRBV5-1 and TRBJ1-1; D is perhaps TRBD1 (6 bases). From germline, CDR1 is SGHRS and CDR2 YFSETQ. This CDR3 contains 14 residues. Trimming left V 3 bases short and J 0 bases short, with 9 bases between. The CDR3 spells CASSSGQLNTEAFF. The CDR3 DNA is TGCGCCAGCAGCTCCGGACAGCTGAACACTGAAGCTTTCTTT.

The chain has TRBV27 and TRBJ1-1; D not certain. This CDR3 is built from 15 residues. The ends were cut back, 1 base at V and 3 bases at J, with 12 bases in the middle. From germline, CDR1 is MNHEY and CDR2 SMNVEV (reference sequence). In DNA form, the CDR3 reads TGTGCCAGCAGTTTATTTGGCTCAGAACACACTGAAGCTTTCTTT. Translated: CASSLFGSEHTEAFF.

V usage is TRBV7-9 and J usage is TRBJ2-3; 11 bases fit TRBD2. CDR1 and CDR2 from the germline V gene are SEHNR and FQNEAQ (reference sequence). The V gene end was trimmed by 5 bases and the J gene end by 4 bases; junction bases not matched to a gene: 11. The CDR3 runs to 17 residues. CDR3 DNA sequence: TGTGCCAGCAGCCAGGTCCCGTCTAGCGGGAGGTCAGATACGCAGTATTTT. Amino acid sequence: CASSQVPSSGRSDTQYF.